What follows are 3 T cell receptor beta chains derived from one specimen sequenced in a study of blood T cells in healthy people across ages. Then a second PCR, running about 6 to 12 cycles, was carried out with a sample-barcoded 5' primer and a J-beta primer mix. TCRdb recomputed calls from the 5' RACE reads with MiXCR, one row per CDR3 protein. Altogether some 1,800,000 distinct CDR3 sequences are present, around 40% being singletons, with the ten largest covering under 25%. The sample was blood. The receptors derive from a human donor in good health.

The rearrangement joins TRBV20-1 to TRBJ2-5, with 8 bases identical to TRBD1. This CDR3 comprises 14 residues. CDR1 and CDR2 from the germline V gene are DFQATT and SNEGSKA (reference sequence). V dropped 1 base and J dropped 4; count of bases not matched to a gene: 5. The CDR3 reads CSARGRTGRETQYF. In nucleotides, the CDR3 is TGCAGTGCTAGAGGCAGGACAGGGCGAGAGACCCAGTACTTC.

This clonotype was detected only once. The rearrangement links TRBV7-8 to TRBJ1-1; TRBD1 aligns across 10 bases. V was clipped by 5 bases and J by 8 bases; unmatched bases: 11. CDR3 length: 15 residues. Per the germline V gene, CDR1 is SGHVS and CDR2 is FQNEAQ. Written as DNA, the CDR3 is TGTGCCAGCAGCGAGGGGACAGGGGTGGGTGTGGAAGCTTTCTTT. This sequence encodes CASSEGTGVGVEAFF.

This clonotype was recorded at least ten times. The V gene is TRBV29-1, the J gene TRBJ2-6; 10 positions match TRBD1. Trimming removed 7 bases from V and 2 bases from J; junction bases left unmatched: 2. This CDR3 contains 14 residues. Germline assignment: CDR1 SQVTM and CDR2 ANQGSEA. In DNA form, the CDR3 reads TGCAGCGCCGGACAGGGGGCTGGGGCCAACGTCCTGACTTTC. Its protein is CSAGQGAGANVLTF.